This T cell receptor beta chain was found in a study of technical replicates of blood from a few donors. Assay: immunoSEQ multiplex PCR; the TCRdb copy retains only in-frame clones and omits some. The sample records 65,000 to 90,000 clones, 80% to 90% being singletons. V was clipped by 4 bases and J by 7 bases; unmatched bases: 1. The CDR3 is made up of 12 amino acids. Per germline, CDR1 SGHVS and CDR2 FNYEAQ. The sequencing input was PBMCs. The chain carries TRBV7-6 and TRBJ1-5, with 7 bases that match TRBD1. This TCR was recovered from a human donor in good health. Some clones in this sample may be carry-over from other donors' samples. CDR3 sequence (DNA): TGTGCCAGCAGCTCCAGGGGGCAGCCCCAGCATTTT. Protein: CASSSRGQPQHF.